Reported below is one TCR beta chain. Trimming removed 6 bases at V and 11 bases at J, with 14 bases between. This CDR3 region has 11 residues. The record originates from a study of blood T cell repertoires in COVID-19. Study summary: Nucleic acid was either cDNA or gDNA, and it came from T cells, B-cell-depleted T cells, or PBMCs.

TCRdb keeps only in-frame clones here, not all; method: immunoSEQ multiplex PCR. Of about 180,000 clones listed, roughly 85% were seen once; the top ten hold 3% to 4%. Sequenced: peripheral blood. This chain uses TRBV23-1 with TRBJ2-7; D might be TRBD2 (5 bases). TRBV23-1 is given ORF status, its function remaining uncertain. The source is a man aged 55 to 70 with acute or convalescent COVID-19. CDR3: CASSHPGKKYF. DNA for the CDR3: TGCGCCAGCAGCCACCCCGGGAAAAAGTACTTC.